This TCR beta chain was observed in a study of blood T cell repertoires in COVID-19. Turning to the study itself: Sites across the United States, Italy and Spain contributed samples from acute and convalescent COVID-19. PBMCs, B-cell-depleted T cells, or T cells were the source of the cDNA or gDNA that made up the material.

This CDR3 has 15 amino acids. J lost 5 bases, V lost 2 bases, and 3 bases had no gene match. Germline CDR1 reads SGHDT; CDR2 reads YYEEEE. The assay was immunoSEQ multiplex PCR, and TCRdb's table has in-frame clones only and misses some. The data hold about 110,000 clones, with about 90% observed a single time. This TCR was sampled from a woman in her 50s with acute or convalescent COVID-19. The sample was peripheral blood. The V call is TRBV5-6, the J call TRBJ2-7, with TRBD2 matching 14 bases. CDR3 coding DNA: TGTGCCAGCAGCTTTGGACTAGCGGGAGGAAACGAGCAGTACTTC. This gives the protein CASSFGLAGGNEQYF.